A single sample gave rise to the 19 T cell receptor beta chains below, sequenced in a study of regulatory T cells in long-lasting Graves disease. Through Arm-PCR of CDR3 regions and iRepertoire HTBI primers, TCR beta libraries were built. TCRdb independently ran MiXCR on the multiplex PCR reads; one entry per CDR3 protein. The table records some 600,000 distinct CDR3 sequences, roughly 16% of them present only once. The sample's time point: newly diagnosed GD, antithyroid drugs for less than 3 months. RNA from PBMCs was the source of the TCR library. This same sample was also taken into another study, of T cells in Graves' hyperthyroidism and ophthalmopathy.

The sequencing here drew on peripheral blood mononuclear cells (PBMCs), taken at new diagnosis, from a patient treated with antithyroid drugs. All receptors come from a man aged 18 to 29 with Graves disease.

The V call is TRBV12-3 or TRBV12-4, the J call TRBJ2-1; 7 bases align to TRBD1. The CDR3 consists of 16 residues. Trimming removed 5 bases from V and 3 bases from J; junction bases left unmatched: 10. CDR3 sequence (DNA): TGTGCCAGCAGTCAATACGGGACAGATTTCTACAATGAGCAGTTCTTC. This translates into CASSQYGTDFYNEQFF.

DNA of the CDR3: TGTGCCAGCAGCTTAGGGGCAGGGTCGGCCAAAAACATTCAGTACTTC. Its translation: CASSLGAGSAKNIQYF. The chain links TRBV7-2 to TRBJ2-4; TRBD1 is a possible D gene (5 bases). V was clipped by 1 base and J by 1 base, with 11 bases between them. The germline CDR1 and CDR2 sequences are SGHTA and FQGNSA. The CDR3 is 16 amino acids.

This clonotype has ten or more counts. The chain employs TRBV5-1 and TRBJ2-1; 9 bases align to TRBD2. The CDR3 is 17 amino acids. The V gene's germline CDR1 is SGHRS and CDR2 YFSETQ. J gave up 0 bases and V 4 bases, and 8 bases lay outside the gene matches. The CDR3 loop is CASSRGGATSSYNEQFF. The DNA for the CDR3 is TGCGCCAGCAGCCGCGGGGGGGCTACAAGCTCCTACAATGAGCAGTTCTTC. Looking up the rest from reference TRBV5-1 and TRBJ2-1 gives the full variable domain: KAGVTQTPRYLIKTRGQQVTLSCSPISGHRSVSWYQQTPGQGLQFLFEYFSETQRNKGNFPGRFSGRQFSNSRSEMNVSTLELGDSALYLCASSRGGATSSYNEQFFGPGTRLTVL.

This clonotype was seen ten or more times. The chain recombines TRBV13 with TRBJ1-1, with 8 bases matching TRBD1. V lost 5 bases and J lost 10; bases outside the gene matches: 9. The length of the CDR3 is 13 residues. Per germline, CDR1 PRHDT and CDR2 FYEKMQ (reference sequence). The CDR3 region is CASSLTGGRGAFF. The CDR3 region has the DNA TGTGCCAGCAGCCTTACAGGGGGTAGGGGAGCTTTCTTT.

The V gene is TRBV27, the J gene TRBJ2-7; TRBD1 agrees at 8 bases. CDR1 and CDR2 from the germline V gene are MNHEY and SMNVEV (reference sequence). V lost 4 bases, J lost 7 bases, and 6 bases stayed unmatched. The CDR3 is made up of 13 amino acids. This chain's CDR3 is CASSWTGSREQYF. In nucleotides, the CDR3 is TGTGCCAGCAGTTGGACAGGGTCGAGGGAGCAGTACTTC.

This clonotype was seen many times. This rearrangement joins TRBV11-1 to TRBJ2-7; D is unclear. V shed 3 bases and J shed 3 bases, with 12 bases lying between them. The CDR3 consists of 14 residues. Germline V gene sequence: CDR1 SGHAT, CDR2 FQDESV (reference sequence). CDR3 nucleotides: TGTGCCAGCAGCTTGGGGAAGGGAAGCTACGAGCAGTACTTC. Protein: CASSLGKGSYEQYF.

This clonotype was detected many times. The J gene is TRBJ1-5, the V gene TRBV20-1; D is ambiguous. V gave up 3 bases and J gave up 0 bases, with 3 bases separating them. CDR3 length: 12 amino acids. The germline CDR1 and CDR2 sequences are DFQATT and SNEGSKA (reference sequence). CDR3 coding DNA: TGCAGTGCTAGTTCTAGCAATCAGCCCCAGCATTTT. This encodes CSASSSNQPQHF.

This clonotype appeared many times. The chain couples TRBV11-3 to TRBJ2-7, with TRBD1 identical over 8 bases. This CDR3 has 13 amino acids. V gave up 5 bases and J gave up 6 bases; unmatched junction bases: 6. Germline V CDR1 and CDR2: SGHNT, YENEEA. CDR3 sequence (DNA): TGTGCCAGCAGCCGGGGACAGGTTGGCGAGCAGTACTTC. It encodes CASSRGQVGEQYF. Based on the CDR3 plus reference TRBV11-3 and TRBJ2-7, the full variable domain is EAGVVQSPRYKIIEKKQPVAFWCNPISGHNTLYWYLQNLGQGPELLIRYENEEAVDDSQLPKDRFSAERLKGVDSTLKIQPAELGDSAVYLCASSRGQVGEQYFGPGTRLTVT.

Points on this clonotype: With a much larger clone just one base away, this may be a read error. The J gene is TRBJ2-7, the V gene TRBV5-6, with TRBD2 matching 7 bases. There are 14 residues in the CDR3. Germline V gene sequence: CDR1 SGHDT, CDR2 YYEEEE. Trimming cost V 2 bases and J 0 bases; bases outside gene matches: 2. The CDR3 region is CASSFGGTSYEQYF. The DNA of the CDR3 is TGTGCCAGCAGCTTCGGGGGGACCTCCTACGAGCAGTACTTC.

The chain links TRBV19 to TRBJ2-1; D possibly corresponds to TRBD2 (5 bases). The CDR3 has 14 amino acids. V shed 3 bases and J shed 7 bases, with 13 bases lying between them. CDR1 and CDR2 from the germline V gene are LNHDA and SQIVND (reference sequence). This CDR3 reads CASSMFSWENEQFF. The CDR3 region has the DNA TGTGCCAGTAGTATGTTTTCCTGGGAGAATGAGCAGTTCTTC.

The chain employs TRBV9 and TRBJ2-3; D unclear. This CDR3 has 14 residues. The ends were cut back, 4 bases at V and 6 bases at J, with 15 bases in the middle. The germline CDR1 and CDR2 sequences are SGDLS and YYNGEE. DNA for the CDR3: TGTGCCAGCAGCCCACTTTTAATAGCCGATACGCAGTATTTT. Its protein product is CASSPLLIADTQYF. The variable domain in full, completed from reference TRBV9 and TRBJ2-3, reads DSGVTQTPKHLITATGQRVTLRCSPRSGDLSVYWYQQSLDQGLQFLIQYYNGEERAKGNILERFSAQQFPDLHSELNLSSLELGDSALYFCASSPLLIADTQYFGPGTRLTVL.

This chain joins TRBV30 and TRBJ1-1, with 7 positions matching TRBD1. After removal of 1 base from V and 7 bases from J, the junction contained 12 bases not matched to a gene. Per germline, CDR1 GTSNPN and CDR2 SVGIG (reference sequence). CDR3 length: 15 amino acids. CDR3 region: CAWSDDSSRGGEAFF. CDR3 in DNA: TGTGCCTGGAGTGACGACAGTTCCAGGGGGGGTGAAGCTTTCTTT.

This clonotype was detected ten times or more. V is TRBV13 and J is TRBJ2-7, with a weak D call TRBD2 (5 bases). CDR3 length: 15 amino acids. V gave up 5 bases and J gave up 0 bases, with 14 bases separating them. The V gene's germline CDR1 is PRHDT and CDR2 FYEKMQ (reference sequence). The DNA of the CDR3 is TGTGCCAGCAGCCACCGAAACGGGATCTCCTACGAGCAGTACTTC. It specifies CASSHRNGISYEQYF. Full variable domain (rest looked up from reference TRBV13 and TRBJ2-7): AAGVIQSPRHLIKEKRETATLKCYPIPRHDTVYWYQQGPGQDPQFLISFYEKMQSDKGSIPDRFSAQQFSDYHSELNMSSLELGDSALYFCASSHRNGISYEQYFGPGTRLTVT.

This clonotype came up a few times. The genes are TRBV27 and TRBJ1-2; TRBD1 matches at 9 bases. Germline V gene data show CDR1 as MNHEY and CDR2 as SMNVEV (reference sequence). J gave up 5 bases and V 6 bases, and 10 bases lay outside the gene matches. The CDR3 extends over 15 amino acids. DNA for the CDR3: TGTGCCAGCAGCCCAGGACAGGGGAAATATTATGGCTACACCTTC. Amino acids: CASSPGQGKYYGYTF.

This clonotype was seen once. CDR3 sequence: CASSLEPNEKLFF. CDR3 sequence (DNA): TGTGCCAGCAGTTTGGAGCCGAATGAAAAACTGTTTTTT. The chain combines TRBV27 with TRBJ1-4, with D uncertain. Between the trimmed V and J ends, which lost 3 bases and 5 bases, there was a span of 7 bases. The germline gives CDR1 MNHEY, CDR2 SMNVEV (reference sequence). The CDR3 length is 13 residues.

There are many counts of this clonotype. The V gene is TRBV7-8, the J gene TRBJ1-1; TRBD1 might be the D (5 bases). Trimming removed 1 base from V and 0 bases from J, with 12 bases in between. Germline V gene lookup returns CDR1 SGHVS and CDR2 FQNEAQ. The CDR3 totals 16 residues. CDR3 sequence (DNA): TGTGCCAGCAGCTTAGTTTCAGGGCGCATGAACACTGAAGCTTTCTTT. Protein sequence: CASSLVSGRMNTEAFF.

This clonotype was recorded at least ten times. The V call is TRBV12-5, the J call TRBJ2-3; TRBD2 matches 14 bases. Germline assignment: CDR1 LGHNT and CDR2 FRNRAP. The CDR3 length is 20 residues. The V segment lost 1 base and the J segment 0 bases; nucleotides outside the gene matches: 9. CDR3 DNA: TGTGCTAGTGGTTTGGGTAACGGGACTAGCGGGAGAACTAGCACAGATACGCAGTATTTT. Translation gives CASGLGNGTSGRTSTDTQYF. The whole variable domain, filled in from reference TRBV12-5 and TRBJ2-3, reads DARVTQTPRHKVTEMGQEVTMRCQPILGHNTVFWYRQTMMQGLELLAYFRNRAPLDDSGMPKDRFSAEMPDATLATLKIQPSEPRDSAVYFCASGLGNGTSGRTSTDTQYFGPGTRLTVL.

A remark on this clonotype: With a much larger clone just one base away, this may be a read error. The chain couples TRBV7-9 to TRBJ2-1; 11 positions agree with TRBD2. CDR3 length: 16 residues. The V gene's germline CDR1 is SEHNR and CDR2 FQNEAQ (reference sequence). The CDR3 is CVSSTPTSGKYNEQFF. CDR3 sequence (DNA): TGTGTCAGCAGCACCCCGACTAGCGGGAAATACAATGAGCAGTTCTTC. Combining the CDR3 with reference TRBV7-9 and TRBJ2-1 gives the whole variable domain DTGVSQNPRHKITKRGQNVTFRCDPISEHNRLYWYRQTLGQGPEFLTYFQNEAQLEKSRLLSDRFSAERPKGSFSTLEIQRTEQGDSAMYLCVSSTPTSGKYNEQFFGPGTRLTVL.

This clonotype occurred a few times. V is TRBV24-1 and J is TRBJ2-7, with 9 bases that match TRBD1. Germline-derived CDR1 and CDR2 are KGHDR and SFDVKD. V shed 4 bases, J shed 3 bases, and the junction held 6 bases outside the gene matches. This CDR3 is 15 amino acids long. This CDR3 reads CATSETGTGFYEQYF. In DNA form, the CDR3 reads TGTGCCACCAGTGAAACCGGGACAGGGTTCTACGAGCAGTACTTC.